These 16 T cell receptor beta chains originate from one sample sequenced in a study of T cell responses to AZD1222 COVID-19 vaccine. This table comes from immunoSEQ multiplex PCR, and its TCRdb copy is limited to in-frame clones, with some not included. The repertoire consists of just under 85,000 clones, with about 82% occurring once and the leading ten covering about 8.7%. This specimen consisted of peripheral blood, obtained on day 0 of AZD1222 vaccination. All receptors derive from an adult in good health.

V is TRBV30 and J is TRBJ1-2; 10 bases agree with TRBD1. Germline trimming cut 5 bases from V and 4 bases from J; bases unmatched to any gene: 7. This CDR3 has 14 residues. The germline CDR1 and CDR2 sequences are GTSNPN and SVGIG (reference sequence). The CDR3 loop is CAWEDRDRGYGYTF. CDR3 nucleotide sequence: TGTGCCTGGGAGGACCGGGACAGGGGCTATGGCTACACCTTC.

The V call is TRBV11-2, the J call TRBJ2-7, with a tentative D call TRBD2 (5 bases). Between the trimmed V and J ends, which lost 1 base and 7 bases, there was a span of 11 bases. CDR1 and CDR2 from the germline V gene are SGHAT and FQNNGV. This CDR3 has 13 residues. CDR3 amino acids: CASSLGSADEQYF. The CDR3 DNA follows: TGTGCCAGCAGCTTAGGTTCAGCGGATGAGCAGTACTTC.

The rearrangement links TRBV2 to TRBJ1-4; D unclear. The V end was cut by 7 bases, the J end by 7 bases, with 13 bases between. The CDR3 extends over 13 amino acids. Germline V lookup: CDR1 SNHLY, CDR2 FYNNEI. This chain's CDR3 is CASTQIPLEKLFF. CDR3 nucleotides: TGTGCCAGCACCCAGATCCCTCTTGAAAAACTGTTTTTT.

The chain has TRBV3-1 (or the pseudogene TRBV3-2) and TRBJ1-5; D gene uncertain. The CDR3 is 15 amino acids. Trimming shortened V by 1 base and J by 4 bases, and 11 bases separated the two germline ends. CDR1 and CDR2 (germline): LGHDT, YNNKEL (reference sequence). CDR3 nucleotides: TGTGCCAGCAGCCAAGGGTCAGGCGCTAATCAGCCCCAGCATTTT. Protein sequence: CASSQGSGANQPQHF.

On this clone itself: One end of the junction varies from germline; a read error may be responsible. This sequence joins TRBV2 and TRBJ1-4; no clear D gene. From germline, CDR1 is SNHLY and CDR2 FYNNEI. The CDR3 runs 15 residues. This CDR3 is CANSDVSGINEKLFF. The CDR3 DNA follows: TGTGCCAACAGTGACGTTTCAGGAATTAATGAAAAACTGTTTTTT. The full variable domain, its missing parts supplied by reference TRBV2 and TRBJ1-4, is EPEVTQTPSHQVTQMGQEVILRCVPISNHLYFYWYRQILGQKVEFLVSFYNNEISEKSEIFDDQFSVERPDGSNFTLKIRSTKLEDSAMYFCANSDVSGINEKLFFGSGTQLSVL.

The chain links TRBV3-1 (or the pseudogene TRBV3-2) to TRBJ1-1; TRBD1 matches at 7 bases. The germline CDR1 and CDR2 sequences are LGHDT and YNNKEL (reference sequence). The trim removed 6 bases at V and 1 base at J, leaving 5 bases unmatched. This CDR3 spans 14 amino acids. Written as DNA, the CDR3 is TGTGCCAGCAGTCGACAGGGTGGGAACACTGAAGCTTTCTTT. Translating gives CASSRQGGNTEAFF.

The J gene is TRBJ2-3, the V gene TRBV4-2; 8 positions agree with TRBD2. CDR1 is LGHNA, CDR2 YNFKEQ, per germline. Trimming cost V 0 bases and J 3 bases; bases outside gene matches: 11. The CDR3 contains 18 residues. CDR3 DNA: TGTGCCAGCAGCCAAGATCAAGGCCCAGCGGGAGAAACAGATACGCAGTATTTT. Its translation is CASSQDQGPAGETDTQYF.

The CDR3 nucleotides are TGTGCCAGCACTCTCCGACTAGACGAGACCCAGTACTTC. This gives the protein CASTLRLDETQYF. This sequence joins TRBV28 and TRBJ2-5; tentatively, D is TRBD2 (6 bases). Trimming removed 7 bases from V and 5 bases from J, with 14 bases in between. This CDR3 spans 13 amino acids. CDR1 and CDR2 (germline): MDHEN, SYDVKM.

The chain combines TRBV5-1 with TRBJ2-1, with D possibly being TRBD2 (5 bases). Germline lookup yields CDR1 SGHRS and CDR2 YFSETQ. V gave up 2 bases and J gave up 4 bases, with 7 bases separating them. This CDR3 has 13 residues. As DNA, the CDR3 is TGCGCCAGCAGCTTCGGGGTTTACAATGAGCAGTTCTTC. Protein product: CASSFGVYNEQFF.

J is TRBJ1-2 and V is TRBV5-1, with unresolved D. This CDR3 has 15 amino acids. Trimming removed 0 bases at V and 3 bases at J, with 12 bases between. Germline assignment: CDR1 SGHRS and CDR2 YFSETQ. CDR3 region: CASSLGGGSDYGYTF. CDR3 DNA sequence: TGCGCCAGCAGCTTGGGTGGAGGGTCAGACTATGGCTACACCTTC.

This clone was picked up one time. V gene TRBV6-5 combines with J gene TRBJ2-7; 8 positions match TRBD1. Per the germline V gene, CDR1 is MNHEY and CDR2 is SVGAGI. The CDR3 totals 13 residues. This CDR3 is CAAWDRSSYEQYF. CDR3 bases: TGTGCTGCTTGGGACAGGAGCTCCTACGAGCAGTACTTC.

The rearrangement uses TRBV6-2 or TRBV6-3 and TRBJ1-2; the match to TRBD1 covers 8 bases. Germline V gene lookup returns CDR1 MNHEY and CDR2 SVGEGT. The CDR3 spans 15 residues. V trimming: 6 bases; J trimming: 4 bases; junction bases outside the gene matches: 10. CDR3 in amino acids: CASSITRGTGYGYTF. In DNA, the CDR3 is TGTGCCAGCAGCATAACTCGCGGGACAGGCTATGGCTACACCTTC.

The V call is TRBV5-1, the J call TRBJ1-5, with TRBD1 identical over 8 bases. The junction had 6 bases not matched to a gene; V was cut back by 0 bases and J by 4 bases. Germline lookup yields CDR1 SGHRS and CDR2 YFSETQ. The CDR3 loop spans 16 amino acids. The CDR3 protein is CASSLGDRGGNQPQHF. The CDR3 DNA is TGCGCCAGCAGCTTGGGCGACAGGGGCGGAAATCAGCCCCAGCATTTT. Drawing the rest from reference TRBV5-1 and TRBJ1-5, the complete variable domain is KAGVTQTPRYLIKTRGQQVTLSCSPISGHRSVSWYQQTPGQGLQFLFEYFSETQRNKGNFPGRFSGRQFSNSRSEMNVSTLELGDSALYLCASSLGDRGGNQPQHFGDGTRLSIL.

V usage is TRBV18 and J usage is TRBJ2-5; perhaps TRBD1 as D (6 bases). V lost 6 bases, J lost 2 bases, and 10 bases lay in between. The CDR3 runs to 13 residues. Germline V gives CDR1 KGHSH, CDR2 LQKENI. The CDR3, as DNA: TGTGCCAGCTCGCCGGACAGACAAGAGACCCAGTACTTC. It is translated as CASSPDRQETQYF.

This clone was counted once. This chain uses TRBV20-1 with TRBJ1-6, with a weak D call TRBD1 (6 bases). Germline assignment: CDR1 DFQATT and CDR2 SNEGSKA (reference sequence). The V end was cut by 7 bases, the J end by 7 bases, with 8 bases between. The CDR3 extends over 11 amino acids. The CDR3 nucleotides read TGCAGTGTCCAGGGGAATTCACCCCTCCACTTT. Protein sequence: CSVQGNSPLHF.

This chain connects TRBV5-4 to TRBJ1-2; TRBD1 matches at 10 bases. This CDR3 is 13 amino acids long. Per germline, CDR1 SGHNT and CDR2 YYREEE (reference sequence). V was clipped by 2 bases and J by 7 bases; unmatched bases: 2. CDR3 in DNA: TGTGCCAGCAGCTTTGACAGGGGGCTTGGCTACACCTTC. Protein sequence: CASSFDRGLGYTF.